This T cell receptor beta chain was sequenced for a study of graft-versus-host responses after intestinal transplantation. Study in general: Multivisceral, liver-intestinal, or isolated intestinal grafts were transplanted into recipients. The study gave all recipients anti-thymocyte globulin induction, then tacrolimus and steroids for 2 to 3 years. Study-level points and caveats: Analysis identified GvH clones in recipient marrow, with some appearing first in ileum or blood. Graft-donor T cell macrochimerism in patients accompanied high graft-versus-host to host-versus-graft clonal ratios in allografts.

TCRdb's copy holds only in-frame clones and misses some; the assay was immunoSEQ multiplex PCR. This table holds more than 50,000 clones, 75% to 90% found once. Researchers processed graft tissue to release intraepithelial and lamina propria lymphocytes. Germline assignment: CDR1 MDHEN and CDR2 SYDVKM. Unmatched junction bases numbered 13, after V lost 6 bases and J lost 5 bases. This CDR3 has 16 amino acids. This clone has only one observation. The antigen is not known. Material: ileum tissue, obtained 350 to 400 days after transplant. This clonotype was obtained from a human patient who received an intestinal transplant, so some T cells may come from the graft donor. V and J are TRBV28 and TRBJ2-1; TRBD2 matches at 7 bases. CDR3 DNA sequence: TGTGCCAGCAGGGTAGCTAGCGGCAACTTTAACAATGAGCAGTTCTTC. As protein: CASRVASGNFNNEQFF.